A selection of T cell receptor beta chains follows, all from one sample in a study of shared clonotypes between healthy human individuals. Assay: immunoSEQ multiplex PCR; the TCRdb copy retains only in-frame clones and omits some. The sample has over a million clones, about 98.5% seen once. The specimen sequenced was naive CD4+ T cells sorted from blood. All receptors come from a man aged 30 to 39 in good health. Each CDR3 is given with its conserved first and last residue. The D gene is left open where the match is weak. Part of the rows lack a size; the others show once, few, many or a class for expanded clones.

v_call	clone_size	d_call	j_call	cdr3_aa	cdr3_nt
TRBV7-2	NA	NA	TRBJ1-1	CASSLSPQHGEAFF	TGTGCCAGCAGCTTAAGTCCCCAGCATGGTGAAGCTTTCTTT
TRBV4-1	NA	TRBD2	TRBJ2-7	CASSQSSGSYEQYF	TGCGCCAGCAGCCAGTCTAGCGGGAGCTACGAGCAGTACTTC
TRBV5-6	NA	NA	TRBJ1-5	CASSLQFRGNQPQHF	TGTGCCAGCAGCTTACAGTTCCGAGGCAATCAGCCCCAGCATTTT
TRBV29-1	NA	NA	TRBJ2-5	CSSEGGEETQYF	TGCAGCTCCGAGGGGGGGGAAGAGACCCAGTACTTC
TRBV7-6	NA	NA	TRBJ2-1	CASSFRLPTQGEQFF	TGTGCCAGCAGCTTCAGACTCCCCACCCAGGGTGAGCAGTTCTTC
TRBV5-1	NA	TRBD2	TRBJ2-5	CASSPLWTSGIGETQYF	TGCGCCAGCAGCCCACTCTGGACTAGCGGGATCGGGGAGACCCAGTACTTC
TRBV18	NA	NA	TRBJ2-7	CASSPPGDRSYEQYF	TGTGCCAGCTCACCCCCGGGTGACAGGAGTTACGAGCAGTACTTC
TRBV11-2	NA	NA	TRBJ2-7	CASSLVYEQYF	TGTGCCAGCAGCTTAGTCTACGAGCAGTACTTC
TRBV29-1	NA	NA	TRBJ2-5	CSVPKIRRLSIQETQYF	TGCAGCGTCCCAAAGATCCGACGGCTTAGTATCCAAGAGACCCAGTACTTC
TRBV9	NA	NA	TRBJ1-5	CASSVGAAGSNQPQHF	TGTGCCAGCAGCGTAGGAGCCGCTGGGAGCAATCAGCCCCAGCATTTT
TRBV5-1	NA	NA	TRBJ1-1	CASSLESRIGEAFF	TGCGCCAGCAGCTTGGAGTCGCGAATCGGTGAAGCTTTCTTT
TRBV19	NA	TRBD1	TRBJ2-2	CASSRLPQGDNTGELFF	TGTGCCAGTAGTAGGCTTCCGCAGGGGGACAACACCGGGGAGCTGTTTTTT
TRBV9	NA	TRBD1	TRBJ2-7	CASSVGGTAYEQYF	TGTGCCAGCAGCGTAGGAGGGACAGCTTACGAGCAGTACTTC
TRBV18	NA	NA	TRBJ2-2	CASSPLHPNTGELFF	TGTGCCAGCTCACCGTTACATCCGAACACCGGGGAGCTGTTTTTT
TRBV9	NA	TRBD2	TRBJ2-7	CASSSIAGTYEQYF	TGTGCCAGCAGCTCGATAGCGGGGACCTACGAGCAGTACTTC
TRBV6-5	NA	NA	TRBJ2-5	CASKREETQYF	TGTGCCAGCAAGAGGGAAGAGACCCAGTACTTC
TRBV5-1	NA	TRBD1	TRBJ2-7	CASSAPGQDVYEQYF	TGCGCCAGCAGCGCACCGGGACAGGACGTCTACGAGCAGTACTTC
TRBV7-9	once	NA	TRBJ2-1	CASSLDGGNNEQFF	TGTGCCAGCAGCTTAGATGGGGGGAACAATGAGCAGTTCTTC